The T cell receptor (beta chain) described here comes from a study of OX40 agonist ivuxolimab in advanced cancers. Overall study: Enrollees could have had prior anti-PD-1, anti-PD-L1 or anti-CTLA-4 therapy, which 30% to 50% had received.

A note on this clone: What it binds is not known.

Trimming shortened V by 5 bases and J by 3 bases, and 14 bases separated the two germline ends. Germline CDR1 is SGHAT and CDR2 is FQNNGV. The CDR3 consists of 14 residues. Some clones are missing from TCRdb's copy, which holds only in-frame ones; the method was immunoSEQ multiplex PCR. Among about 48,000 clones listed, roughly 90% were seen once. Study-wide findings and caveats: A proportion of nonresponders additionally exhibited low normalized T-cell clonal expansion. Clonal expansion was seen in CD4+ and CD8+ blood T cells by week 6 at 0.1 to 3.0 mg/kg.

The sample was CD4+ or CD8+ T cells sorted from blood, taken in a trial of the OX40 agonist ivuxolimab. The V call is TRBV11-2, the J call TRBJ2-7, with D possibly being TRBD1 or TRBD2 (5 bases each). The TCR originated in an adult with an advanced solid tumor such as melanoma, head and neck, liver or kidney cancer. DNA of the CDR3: TGTGCCAGCAGCCCCACGGGACCCTACTACGAGCAGTACTTC. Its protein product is CASSPTGPYYEQYF. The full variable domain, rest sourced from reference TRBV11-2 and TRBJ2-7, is EAGVAQSPRYKIIEKRQSVAFWCNPISGHATLYWYQQILGQGPKLLIQFQNNGVVDDSQLPKDRFSAERLKGVDSTLKIQPAKLEDSAVYLCASSPTGPYYEQYFGPGTRLTVT.